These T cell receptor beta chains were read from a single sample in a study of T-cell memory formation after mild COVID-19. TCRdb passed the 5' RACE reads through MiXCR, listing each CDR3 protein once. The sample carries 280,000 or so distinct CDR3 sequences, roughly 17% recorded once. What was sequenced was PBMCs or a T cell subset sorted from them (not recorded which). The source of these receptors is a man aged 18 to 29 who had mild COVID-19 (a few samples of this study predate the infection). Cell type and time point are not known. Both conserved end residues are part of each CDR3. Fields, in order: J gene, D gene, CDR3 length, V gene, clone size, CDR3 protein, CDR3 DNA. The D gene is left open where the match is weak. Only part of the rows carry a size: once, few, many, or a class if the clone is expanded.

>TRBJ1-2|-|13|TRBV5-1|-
CASSLRGPGGYTF
TGCGCCAGCAGCTTGAGGGGACCTGGAGGCTACACCTTC
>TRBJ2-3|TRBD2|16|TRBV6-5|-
CASESGGGRSTDTQYF
TGTGCCAGCGAGTCGGGCGGGGGGCGTAGCACAGATACGCAGTATTTT
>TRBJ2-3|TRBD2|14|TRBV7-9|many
CASSPGLEGDTQYF
TGTGCCAGCAGCCCCGGACTAGAGGGAGATACGCAGTATTTT
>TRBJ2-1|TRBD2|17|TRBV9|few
CASSANSGTSGENEQFF
TGTGCCAGCAGCGCCAACTCGGGGACTAGCGGGGAGAATGAGCAGTTCTTC
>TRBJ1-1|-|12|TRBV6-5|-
CASRDRIGEAFF
TGTGCCAGCAGAGACAGAATCGGTGAAGCTTTCTTT
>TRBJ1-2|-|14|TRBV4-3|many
CASSQLAASYGYTF
TGCGCCAGCAGCCAACTGGCAGCTTCCTATGGCTACACCTTC
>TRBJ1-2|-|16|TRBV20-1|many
CSARATLTAYERGYTF
TGCAGTGCTAGAGCCACCCTTACGGCTTACGAACGAGGCTACACCTTC
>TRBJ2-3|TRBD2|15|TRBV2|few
CASSVTSGEADTQYF
TGTGCCAGCAGTGTGACTAGCGGGGAGGCAGATACGCAGTATTTT
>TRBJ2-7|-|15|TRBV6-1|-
CASSKSRGESYEQYF
TGTGCCAGCAGTAAGAGTAGGGGAGAATCCTACGAGCAGTACTTC
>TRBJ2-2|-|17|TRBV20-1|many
CSARDPGAGAHTGELFF
TGCAGTGCTAGAGACCCAGGGGCGGGGGCCCACACCGGGGAGCTGTTTTTT
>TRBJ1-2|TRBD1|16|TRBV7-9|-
CASSPGDRGRFYGYTF
TGTGCCAGCAGCCCGGGAGACAGGGGCCGCTTCTATGGCTACACCTTC
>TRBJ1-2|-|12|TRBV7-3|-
CASSLSPSGYTF
TGTGCCAGCAGCTTAAGTCCGTCTGGCTACACCTTC
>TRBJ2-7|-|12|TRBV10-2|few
CACQGFPYEQYF
TGCGCCTGCCAGGGTTTCCCCTACGAGCAGTACTTC
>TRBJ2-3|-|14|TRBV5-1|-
CASSFTGNSDTQYF
TGCGCCAGCAGCTTTACAGGGAATTCAGATACGCAGTATTTT